The clone carrying this T cell receptor beta chain was counted a few times. Its antigen is not known. The data derive from a study of early T cells in non-severe SARS-CoV-2 infection. Overall study: RNA in bulk from unsorted whole blood was sequenced, and chains were unpaired. Overall study findings and caveats: A preference for anti-spike CD8 responses marked VDJdb matching, which missed private and CD4 specificities.

Individual cDNA molecules carried attached unique molecular identifiers. TCRdb re-called the 5' RACE reads through MiXCR, storing one row per CDR3 protein. The table shows around 57,000 distinct CDR3 sequences, with roughly 6.2% occurring only once. This CDR3 has 11 residues. Germline CDR1 reads DFQATT; CDR2 reads SNEGSKA (reference sequence). Between the trimmed V and J ends, which lost 3 bases and 4 bases, there was a span of 6 bases. The gene calls are TRBV20-1 and TRBJ1-1; no definite D call. The receptor was derived from an adult who was a healthcare worker with PCR-confirmed SARS-CoV-2 infection or an uninfected control (not recorded which). Source material: whole blood. CDR3 nucleotides: TGCAGTGCTAGTGTGGGCACTGAAGCTTTCTTT. It codes for CSASVGTEAFF.